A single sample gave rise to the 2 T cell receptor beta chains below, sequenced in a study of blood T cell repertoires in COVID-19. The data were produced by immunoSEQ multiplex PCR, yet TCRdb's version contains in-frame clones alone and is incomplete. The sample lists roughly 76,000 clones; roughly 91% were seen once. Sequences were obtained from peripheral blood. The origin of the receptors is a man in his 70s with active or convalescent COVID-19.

DNA for the CDR3: TGTGCCAGCAGCGCCGCCTGGACAGACGCTTCCGAGCAGTACTTC. The encoded protein is CASSAAWTDASEQYF. The chain uses TRBV5-5 and TRBJ2-7, with a possible D match to TRBD1 (6 bases). This CDR3 has 15 amino acids. Trimming pared 4 bases from V and 6 bases from J, leaving 20 bases between. Germline V gene lookup returns CDR1 SGHKS and CDR2 YYEKEE (reference sequence).

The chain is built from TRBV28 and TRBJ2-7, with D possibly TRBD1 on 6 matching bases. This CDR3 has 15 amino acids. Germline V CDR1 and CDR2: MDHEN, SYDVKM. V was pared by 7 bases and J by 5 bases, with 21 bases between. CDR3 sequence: CASTRTGRGFNEQYF. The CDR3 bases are TGTGCCAGCACACGAACGGGCAGGGGTTTCAACGAGCAGTACTTC.